This T cell receptor beta chain was obtained from a study of T cell responses to AZD1222 COVID-19 vaccine. Across the whole study: Second doses at about 4 or about 12 weeks were pooled.

The study's findings and limits: Unmutated variant regions are reportedly the target of nearly half of TCRs that are spike-specific.

As concerns this clone: The antigen remains unidentified.

Sequenced by immunoSEQ multiplex PCR; TCRdb stores in-frame clones only, minus some. Of 150,000 or so clones listed, under 95% are singletons. From germline, CDR1 is MGHDK and CDR2 SYGVNS. V lost 10 bases and J lost 6, with 23 bases in between. The CDR3 sequence is 15 residues long. The chain recombines TRBV25-1 with TRBJ2-3; possibly TRBD1 or TRBD2 for D (6 bases each). This sequence originates from an adult in good health. The source material was peripheral blood, sampled on day 0 of AZD1222 vaccination. In DNA form, the CDR3 reads TGTGCCACCCAAGGGGTTCCGGGGGCAGGGGATACGCAGTATTTT. Encoded protein: CATQGVPGAGDTQYF.